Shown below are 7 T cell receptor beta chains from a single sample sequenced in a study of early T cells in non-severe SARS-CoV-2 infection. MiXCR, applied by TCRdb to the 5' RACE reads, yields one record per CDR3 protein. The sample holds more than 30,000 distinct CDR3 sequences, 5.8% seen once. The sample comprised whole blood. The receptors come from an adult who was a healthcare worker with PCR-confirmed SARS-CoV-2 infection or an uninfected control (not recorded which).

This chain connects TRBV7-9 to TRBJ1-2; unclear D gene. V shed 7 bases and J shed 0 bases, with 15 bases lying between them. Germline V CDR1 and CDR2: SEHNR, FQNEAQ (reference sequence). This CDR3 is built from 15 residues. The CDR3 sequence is CASTRTVTANYGYTF. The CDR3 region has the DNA TGTGCCAGCACCCGGACTGTTACAGCTAACTATGGCTACACCTTC.

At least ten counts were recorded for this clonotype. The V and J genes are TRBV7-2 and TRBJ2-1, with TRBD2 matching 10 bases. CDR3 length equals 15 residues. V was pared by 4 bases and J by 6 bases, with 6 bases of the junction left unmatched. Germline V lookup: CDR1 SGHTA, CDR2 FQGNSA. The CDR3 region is CASSSERGGRNEQFF. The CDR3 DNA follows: TGTGCCAGCAGCTCGGAGCGGGGGGGCCGCAATGAGCAGTTCTTC.

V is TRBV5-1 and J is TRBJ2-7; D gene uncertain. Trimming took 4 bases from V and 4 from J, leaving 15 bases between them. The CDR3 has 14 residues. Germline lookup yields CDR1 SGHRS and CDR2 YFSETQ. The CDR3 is CASSPGRVVYEQYF. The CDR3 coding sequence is TGCGCCAGCAGCCCCGGACGGGTCGTGTACGAGCAGTACTTC.

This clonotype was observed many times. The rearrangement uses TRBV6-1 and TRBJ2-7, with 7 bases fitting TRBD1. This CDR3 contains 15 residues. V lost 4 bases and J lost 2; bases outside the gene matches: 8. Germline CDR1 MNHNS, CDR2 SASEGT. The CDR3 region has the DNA TGTGCCAGCAGTGTCAACAGCCAGGGGGCCTACGAGCAGTACTTC. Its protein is CASSVNSQGAYEQYF.

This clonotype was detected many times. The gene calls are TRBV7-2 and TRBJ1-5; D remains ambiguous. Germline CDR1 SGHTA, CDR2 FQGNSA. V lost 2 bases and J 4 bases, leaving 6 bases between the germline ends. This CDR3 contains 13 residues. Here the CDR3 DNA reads TGTGCCAGCAGCTTATGGTGGAATCAGCCCCAGCATTTT. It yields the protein CASSLWWNQPQHF.

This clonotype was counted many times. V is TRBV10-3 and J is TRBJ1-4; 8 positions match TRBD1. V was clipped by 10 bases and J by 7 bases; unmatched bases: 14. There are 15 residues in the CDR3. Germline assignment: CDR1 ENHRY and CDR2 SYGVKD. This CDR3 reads CATAPGVQGGEKLFF. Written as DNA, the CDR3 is TGTGCCACCGCCCCCGGGGTACAGGGGGGTGAAAAACTGTTTTTT.

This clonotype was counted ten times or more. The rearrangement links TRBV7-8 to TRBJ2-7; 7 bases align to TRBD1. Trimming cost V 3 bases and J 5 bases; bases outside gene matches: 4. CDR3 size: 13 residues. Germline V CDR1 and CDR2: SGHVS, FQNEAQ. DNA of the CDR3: TGTGCCAGCAGCTTTGGACAGGCCAACGAGCAGTACTTC. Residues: CASSFGQANEQYF. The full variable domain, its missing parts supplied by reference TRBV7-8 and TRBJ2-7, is GAGVSQSPRYKVAKRGQDVALRCDPISGHVSLFWYQQALGQGPEFLTYFQNEAQLDKSGLPSDRFFAERPEGSVSTLKIQRTQQEDSAVYLCASSFGQANEQYFGPGTRLTVT.